These 20 T cell receptor beta chains were sequenced from one sample in a study of blood T cell repertoires in COVID-19. Sequencing used immunoSEQ multiplex PCR; TCRdb keeps in-frame clones, though not all of them. The profile shows a few hundred thousand clones, around nine tenths of them singletons. The specimen sequenced was peripheral blood. The origin of the receptors is a man aged 55 to 70 with acute or convalescent COVID-19.

This chain joins TRBV5-1 and TRBJ1-1, with 11 bases lining up with TRBD1. This CDR3 spans 18 amino acids. Germline assignment: CDR1 SGHRS and CDR2 YFSETQ. Unmatched junction bases numbered 17, after V lost 5 bases and J lost 5 bases. The CDR3 bases are TGCGCCAGCAGGCAGAGAACCGGGACAGGGGGGAGAAGTACTGAAGCTTTCTTT. This gives the protein CASRQRTGTGGRSTEAFF. Variable domain in full (rest from reference TRBV5-1 and TRBJ1-1): KAGVTQTPRYLIKTRGQQVTLSCSPISGHRSVSWYQQTPGQGLQFLFEYFSETQRNKGNFPGRFSGRQFSNSRSEMNVSTLELGDSALYLCASRQRTGTGGRSTEAFFGQGTRLTVV.

V gene TRBV18 combines with J gene TRBJ1-1; a possible D gene is TRBD1 (5 bases). CDR3 length equals 15 residues. From germline, CDR1 is KGHSH and CDR2 LQKENI. With 3 bases removed from V and 0 bases from J, the gap between germline ends came to 11 bases. The CDR3 DNA is TGTGCCAGCTCACCTACTGGGGGGATGAACACTGAAGCTTTCTTT. Translated, it gives CASSPTGGMNTEAFF.

CDR3 sequence (DNA): TGTGCCAGCAGCTTAGCGCCGGGGGCTAACTATGGCTACACCTTC. This encodes CASSLAPGANYGYTF. The chain combines TRBV7-2 with TRBJ1-2; possible D gene TRBD1, 5 bases. The length of the CDR3 is 15 residues. Between the trimmed V and J ends, which lost 0 bases and 0 bases, there was a span of 8 bases. Germline V gene sequence: CDR1 SGHTA, CDR2 FQGNSA.

The chain uses TRBV7-9 and TRBJ2-7; TRBD2 might be the D (5 bases). V gave up 3 bases and J gave up 6 bases, with 15 bases separating them. The CDR3 is 14 residues long. The germline V gene has CDR1 SEHNR and CDR2 FQNEAQ (reference sequence). Here the CDR3 reads CASSLEAGFGEQYF. The DNA of the CDR3 is TGTGCCAGCAGCTTGGAGGCGGGCTTTGGCGAGCAGTACTTC. Looking up the rest from reference TRBV7-9 and TRBJ2-7 gives the full variable domain: DTGVSQNPRHKITKRGQNVTFRCDPISEHNRLYWYRQTLGQGPEFLTYFQNEAQLEKSRLLSDRFSAERPKGSFSTLEIQRTEQGDSAMYLCASSLEAGFGEQYFGPGTRLTVT.

The rearrangement uses TRBV7-3 and TRBJ1-1, with 9 bases lining up with TRBD1. Germline CDR1 SGHTA, CDR2 FQGTGA. This CDR3 is 13 amino acids long. Trimming cost V 8 bases and J 4 bases; bases outside gene matches: 5. The CDR3 DNA reads as TGTGCCAGCCGGGACAGGGTGGGCACTGAAGCTTTCTTT. Protein sequence: CASRDRVGTEAFF.

The chain joins TRBV5-1 to TRBJ2-1, with a weak D call TRBD2 (7 bases). From germline, CDR1 is SGHRS and CDR2 YFSETQ. Trimming stripped 2 bases from V and 4 bases from J, with 13 bases between. The CDR3 is made up of 15 amino acids. The CDR3 region is CASSLGGVGYNEQFF. The CDR3 coding sequence is TGCGCCAGCAGCTTAGGGGGGGTCGGATACAATGAGCAGTTCTTC.

The CDR3 nucleotides are TGCGCCAGCAGCCCCGGCAATGAGCAGTTCTTC. This translates into CASSPGNEQFF. This chain joins TRBV4-1 and TRBJ2-1; D is undetermined. The germline V gene encodes CDR1 MGHRA and CDR2 YSYEKL. CDR3 length equals 11 residues. Trimming left V 4 bases short and J 6 bases short, with 4 bases between.

The chain has TRBV28 and TRBJ1-6; D gene uncertain. Germline CDR1 is MDHEN and CDR2 is SYDVKM. The CDR3 spans 14 residues. Trimming stripped 5 bases from V and 7 bases from J, with 12 bases between. The CDR3 nucleotides read TGTGCCAGCAGTCCCCCCAGCGGGAATTCACCCCTCCACTTT. Protein: CASSPPSGNSPLHF.

J is TRBJ2-1 and V is TRBV6-5; weak D call: TRBD1 (5 bases). CDR1 and CDR2 from the germline V gene are MNHEY and SVGAGI. V was clipped by 7 bases and J by 2 bases, with 12 bases between them. This CDR3 contains 14 residues. The DNA for the CDR3 is TGTGCCAGCACCACCGGACAAGCCTACAATGAGCAGTTCTTC. Protein: CASTTGQAYNEQFF.

The chain uses TRBV4-2 and TRBJ2-1; TRBD2 is a possible D gene (5 bases). This CDR3 is built from 15 residues. V was pared by 0 bases and J by 6 bases, with 12 bases between. Per the germline V gene, CDR1 is LGHNA and CDR2 is YNFKEQ. Written as DNA, the CDR3 is TGTGCCAGCAGCCAAGAACAAAGGACTGCCAATGAGCAGTTCTTC. Translating it yields CASSQEQRTANEQFF.

The J gene is TRBJ1-4, the V gene TRBV6-2 or TRBV6-3, with 10 bases lining up with TRBD1. Germline trimming cut 3 bases from V and 4 bases from J; bases unmatched to any gene: 11. The V gene's germline CDR1 is MNHEY and CDR2 SVGEGT. The CDR3 has 18 residues. DNA for the CDR3: TGTGCCAGCAGTTATCTCGACAGGGGGCGCGGATATAATGAAAAACTGTTTTTT. Its translation is CASSYLDRGRGYNEKLFF.

The count of this clone is one. The V call is TRBV9, the J call TRBJ1-2; 7 bases line up with TRBD1. Germline assignment: CDR1 SGDLS and CDR2 YYNGEE. The CDR3 covers 13 residues. The J segment lost 8 bases and the V segment lost 4 bases, leaving 8 bases of the junction unmatched. CDR3 region: CASSSHLQGGYTF. In nucleotides, the CDR3 is TGTGCCAGCAGCAGCCATCTACAGGGGGGCTACACCTTC.

The CDR3 loop is CASRRSGGQETQYF. The CDR3 nucleotides are TGTGCCAGCAGGAGGAGCGGGGGACAAGAGACCCAGTACTTC. The gene calls are TRBV3-1 (or the pseudogene TRBV3-2) and TRBJ2-5; TRBD2 matches at 8 bases. Germline CDR1 LGHDT, CDR2 YNNKEL (reference sequence). The ends lost 6 bases at V and 2 bases at J; junction bases unmatched: 5. The CDR3 is made up of 14 amino acids.

This clone was counted only a few times. The chain joins TRBV19 to TRBJ2-7, with 13 bases lining up with TRBD2. Trimming took 4 bases from V and 2 from J; bases not matched to a gene: 5. Per the germline V gene, CDR1 is LNHDA and CDR2 is SQIVND (reference sequence). This CDR3 region has 16 residues. This chain's CDR3 is CASSSGLAGAPYEQYF. DNA of the CDR3: TGTGCCAGTAGTAGCGGACTAGCGGGGGCCCCCTACGAGCAGTACTTC.

This clone has only one observation. The chain combines TRBV5-1 with TRBJ2-7; TRBD2 matches 10 bases. CDR3 size: 15 residues. The junction had 6 bases not matched to a gene; V was cut back by 5 bases and J by 1 base. CDR1 and CDR2 from the germline V gene are SGHRS and YFSETQ. For the CDR3, the DNA is TGCGCCAGCAGTCAACTAGCGGGGCCTTCCTACGAGCAGTACTTC. Translation gives CASSQLAGPSYEQYF.

The chain employs TRBV12-3 or TRBV12-4 and TRBJ1-1; D call uncertain. With 1 base removed from V and 10 bases from J, the gap between germline ends came to 7 bases. The CDR3 has 11 residues. The CDR3 region is CASSLGKRAFF. The CDR3 region has the DNA TGTGCCAGCAGTTTAGGCAAGAGAGCTTTCTTT.

The V gene is TRBV13, the J gene TRBJ2-5; TRBD2 matches at 9 bases. V gave up 1 base and J gave up 5 bases; unmatched junction bases: 5. The germline V gene encodes CDR1 PRHDT and CDR2 FYEKMQ (reference sequence). The CDR3 totals 15 residues. The CDR3, as DNA: TGTGCCAGCAGCTTAGTGGCGGGGGGGCCCGAGACCCAGTACTTC. This gives the protein CASSLVAGGPETQYF.

V is TRBV7-9 and J is TRBJ2-7, with TRBD1 as a possible D gene (5 bases). CDR1 is SEHNR and CDR2 is FQNEAQ in the germline V gene (reference sequence). Trimming took off 0 bases at V and 3 bases at J, with 12 bases between the two ends. The CDR3 is 15 amino acids. CDR3: CASSLAGAVNYEQYF. CDR3 coding DNA: TGTGCCAGCAGCTTAGCAGGGGCCGTAAACTACGAGCAGTACTTC.

J is TRBJ1-5 and V is TRBV3-1 (or the pseudogene TRBV3-2); no firm D call. Germline V gene lookup returns CDR1 LGHDT and CDR2 YNNKEL (reference sequence). V was shortened by 0 bases and J by 11 bases, with 8 bases between the two germline ends. This CDR3 contains 12 residues. The CDR3 spells CASSQESEAQHF. The CDR3 DNA reads TGTGCCAGCAGCCAAGAAAGTGAGGCCCAGCATTTT.

The chain joins TRBV7-3 to TRBJ1-5, with a weak D call TRBD1 (6 bases). There are 13 residues in the CDR3. Trimming removed 4 bases at V and 6 bases at J, with 10 bases between. Germline V gene data show CDR1 as SGHTA and CDR2 as FQGTGA. DNA of the CDR3: TGTGCCAGCAGCTCCAGGGGCGGTCAGCCCCAGCATTTT. This sequence encodes CASSSRGGQPQHF.